This TCR beta chain was documented in a study of CD8+ T cells in alopecia areata. Across the whole study: Treated patients received oral tofacitinib, 5 to 10 mg twice daily. Treated patients were scored for severity by percent of scalp affected. Broader study findings: On tofacitinib, scalp and blood still held many of the expanded lesional clones. It was lesional scalp, especially alopecia totalis/universalis, that showed higher clonality than normal scalp.

Treatment defined: oral pan-JAK inhibitor, 5-10 mg twice daily. There are a few counts of this clone. The antigen is unknown. Germline values: CDR1 LNHDA, CDR2 SQIVND (reference sequence). The CDR3 is 14 residues long. V was shortened by 5 bases and J by 7 bases, with 17 bases between the two germline ends. Extracted from the samples, RNA was reverse transcribed into cDNA to serve as the sequencing template. Sequencing was performed with immunoSEQ multiplex PCR; in TCRdb, only in-frame clones are kept and a portion is missing. The sample contains fewer than 200,000 clones, around 58% of which appear only once.

Sequencing used CD8+ T cells sorted from blood, obtained at week 24, from a patient treated with tofacitinib. The sequence came from a human donor with alopecia areata. This chain links TRBV19 with TRBJ1-1; D is possibly TRBD1 (5 bases). As DNA, the CDR3 is TGTGCCAGTAGTGTCCAGGGCCTAAGGGGTGAAGCTTTCTTT. Amino acids: CASSVQGLRGEAFF. The full variable domain, rest sourced from reference TRBV19 and TRBJ1-1, is DGGITQSPKYLFRKEGQNVTLSCEQNLNHDAMYWYRQDPGQGLRLIYYSQIVNDFQKGDIAEGYSVSREKKESFPLTVTSAQKNPTAFYLCASSVQGLRGEAFFGQGTRLTVV.